The 16 T cell receptor beta chains in this list originate from one sample, sequenced in a study of blood T cell repertoires in COVID-19 (dated by TCRdb to between 2020 and 2021). The library was generated by the immunoSEQ multiplex PCR assay. In TCRdb, the immuneACCESS table is reduced to in-frame sequences with V and J assigned. These tables do not hold every clone; where another copy was compared, an unresolved V gene accounts for under half, and the others remain unexplained. This sample lists 93,000 or so clones; over 75% were detected once. The top ten clones comprise roughly 13% of the sample. The sequencing sample was made of peripheral blood. These receptors were obtained from a human donor in a cohort sampled during active or convalescent COVID-19.

The chain has TRBV7-9 and TRBJ1-5; D perhaps matches TRBD1 (5 bases). This CDR3 has 14 amino acids. Trimming shortened V by 7 bases and J by 0 bases, and 10 bases separated the two germline ends. CDR1 is SEHNR and CDR2 is FQNEAQ in the germline V gene (reference sequence). CDR3 sequence reads: CASTQGGSNQPQHF. The CDR3 region has the DNA TGTGCCAGCACCCAGGGAGGTAGCAATCAGCCCCAGCATTTT.

The chain uses TRBV5-1 and TRBJ1-4, with 7 bases aligning to TRBD1. The length of the CDR3 is 14 residues. Per germline, CDR1 SGHRS and CDR2 YFSETQ. Trimming removed 0 bases from V and 6 bases from J; junction bases left unmatched: 2. The CDR3 spells CASSLDRGDEKLFF. For the CDR3, the DNA is TGCGCCAGCAGCTTGGACAGGGGTGATGAAAAACTGTTTTTT. Supplemented by reference TRBV5-1 and TRBJ1-4, the full variable domain reads KAGVTQTPRYLIKTRGQQVTLSCSPISGHRSVSWYQQTPGQGLQFLFEYFSETQRNKGNFPGRFSGRQFSNSRSEMNVSTLELGDSALYLCASSLDRGDEKLFFGSGTQLSVL.

This rearrangement joins TRBV10-3 to TRBJ1-6; no clear D gene. CDR1 is ENHRY and CDR2 is SYGVKD in the germline V gene. This CDR3 spans 12 amino acids. V dropped 10 bases and J dropped 7 bases, with 11 bases sitting between them. The CDR3 DNA reads as TGTGCCACCACCACGGAGAATTCACCCCTCCACTTT. Translated, it gives CATTTENSPLHF.

This clone was found a few times. The rearrangement joins TRBV6-2 or TRBV6-3 to TRBJ2-5; 8 bases map to TRBD2. V shed 5 bases, J shed 7 bases, and the junction held 12 bases outside the gene matches. CDR3 size: 15 residues. CDR1 is MNHEY and CDR2 is SVGEGT in the germline V gene. CDR3 in amino acids: CASSLPSGGTGTQYF. The DNA for the CDR3 is TGTGCCAGCAGTCTCCCCAGCGGGGGAACAGGGACCCAGTACTTC.

This clone has just a few counts. This chain links TRBV7-8 with TRBJ2-7; TRBD2 is a possible D gene (6 bases). V gave up 5 bases and J gave up 2 bases, with 13 bases separating them. Germline assignment: CDR1 SGHVS and CDR2 FQNEAQ. CDR3 size: 14 residues. The CDR3 DNA reads as TGTGCCAGCAGCCCAGAGGAGGGCCCCTACGAGCAGTACTTC. This gives the protein CASSPEEGPYEQYF.

The chain carries TRBV27 and TRBJ1-4; 8 nucleotides agree with TRBD1. V lost 8 bases and J lost 0; bases outside the gene matches: 5. In germline, CDR1 is MNHEY, CDR2 SMNVEV (reference sequence). This CDR3 comprises 15 residues. The CDR3: CASGRQGTTNEKLFF. CDR3 sequence (DNA): TGTGCCAGCGGGCGACAGGGGACAACTAATGAAAAACTGTTTTTT. Drawing the rest from reference TRBV27 and TRBJ1-4, the complete variable domain is EAQVTQNPRYLITVTGKKLTVTCSQNMNHEYMSWYRQDPGLGLRQIYYSMNVEVTDKGDVPEGYKVSRKEKRNFPLILESPSPNQTSLYFCASGRQGTTNEKLFFGSGTQLSVL.

The chain combines TRBV7-2 with TRBJ1-3; no clear D gene. V gave up 3 bases and J gave up 2 bases, with 5 bases separating them. CDR3 length: 13 amino acids. Per the germline V gene, CDR1 is SGHTA and CDR2 is FQGNSA. The CDR3 region is CASSFPTGNTIYF. CDR3 nucleotides: TGTGCCAGCAGCTTCCCAACTGGAAACACCATATATTTT.

This chain uses TRBV28 with TRBJ2-7; D may be TRBD1 (6 bases). Germline CDR1 and CDR2: MDHEN and SYDVKM. The CDR3 loop spans 15 amino acids. Trimming took off 6 bases at V and 2 bases at J, with 17 bases between the two ends. This CDR3 reads CASRSERRGTYEQYF. DNA of the CDR3: TGTGCCAGCAGGTCTGAGCGAAGGGGGACCTACGAGCAGTACTTC.

The chain combines TRBV3-1 (or the pseudogene TRBV3-2) with TRBJ2-3, with D tentatively TRBD1 (6 bases). Trimming took 0 bases from V and 10 from J, leaving 14 bases between them. Per the germline V gene, CDR1 is LGHDT and CDR2 is YNNKEL (reference sequence). This CDR3 region has 14 residues. The CDR3 nucleotides read TGTGCCAGCAGCCAAGAACACAGGGCGGCCTCGCAGTATTTT. It is translated as CASSQEHRAASQYF.

J is TRBJ1-1 and V is TRBV7-2, with D uncertain. Germline CDR1 SGHTA, CDR2 FQGNSA. The CDR3 length is 14 residues. Trimming stripped 3 bases from V and 1 base from J, with 9 bases between. The CDR3 region has the DNA TGTGCCAGCAGCTTTTCGCGGGGGAACACTGAAGCTTTCTTT. Translating gives CASSFSRGNTEAFF.

V gene TRBV6-5 combines with J gene TRBJ1-2; TRBD1 matches at 11 bases. This CDR3 comprises 15 residues. The V gene end was trimmed by 6 bases and the J gene end by 8 bases; junction bases not matched to a gene: 11. In germline, CDR1 is MNHEY, CDR2 SVGAGI. CDR3 sequence (DNA): TGTGCCAGCAGACTCCCACCGGGACAGGGGGACGGCTACACCTTC. Its translation is CASRLPPGQGDGYTF.

The rearrangement joins TRBV7-6 to TRBJ2-5, with 12 bases lining up with TRBD2. V trimming: 4 bases; J trimming: 2 bases; junction bases outside the gene matches: 8. Germline values: CDR1 SGHVS, CDR2 FNYEAQ. The CDR3 is 17 residues long. As DNA, the CDR3 is TGTGCCAGCAGCTCCCCACTAGCGGGGGGCCTTCAAGAGACCCAGTACTTC. It codes for CASSSPLAGGLQETQYF. The complete variable domain, with remaining parts taken from reference TRBV7-6 and TRBJ2-5, reads GAGVSQSPRYKVTKRGQDVALRCDPISGHVSLYWYRQALGQGPEFLTYFNYEAQQDKSGLPNDRFSAERPEGSISTLTIQRTEQRDSAMYRCASSSPLAGGLQETQYFGPGTRLLVL.

The genes are TRBV6-6 and TRBJ2-3, with TRBD2 as a possible D gene (6 bases). Germline V gene sequence: CDR1 MNHNY, CDR2 SVGAGI (reference sequence). The CDR3 consists of 14 residues. V was shortened by 10 bases and J by 2 bases, with 16 bases between the two germline ends. CDR3 sequence: CATYFPGVTDTQYF. The CDR3 region has the DNA TGTGCCACCTACTTCCCGGGGGTCACAGATACGCAGTATTTT.

The CDR3 protein is CASSIVTGEETQYF. The CDR3 coding sequence is TGCGCCAGCAGCATCGTTACAGGGGAAGAGACCCAGTACTTC. This chain uses TRBV5-1 with TRBJ2-5, with 7 bases fitting TRBD1. CDR3 length equals 14 residues. Trimming removed 4 bases from V and 3 bases from J; junction bases left unmatched: 6. CDR1 and CDR2 from the germline V gene are SGHRS and YFSETQ.

This clone was seen only once. This chain uses TRBV11-3 with TRBJ1-1; 9 nucleotides agree with TRBD1. The junction had 13 bases not matched to a gene; V was cut back by 5 bases and J by 3 bases. The CDR3 spans 17 residues. Germline lookup yields CDR1 SGHNT and CDR2 YENEEA. CDR3 in amino acids: CASSTGTGSWSDTEAFF. CDR3 DNA: TGTGCCAGCAGCACAGGGACAGGGAGTTGGTCGGACACTGAAGCTTTCTTT.

V and J are TRBV2 and TRBJ1-3, with 7 bases fitting TRBD1. J gave up 2 bases and V 5 bases, and 6 bases lay outside the gene matches. Germline values: CDR1 SNHLY, CDR2 FYNNEI. The CDR3 has 15 amino acids. In nucleotides, the CDR3 is TGTGCCAGCAGTCCCCCAGGGGGACCTGGAAACACCATATATTTT. Translated, it gives CASSPPGGPGNTIYF.